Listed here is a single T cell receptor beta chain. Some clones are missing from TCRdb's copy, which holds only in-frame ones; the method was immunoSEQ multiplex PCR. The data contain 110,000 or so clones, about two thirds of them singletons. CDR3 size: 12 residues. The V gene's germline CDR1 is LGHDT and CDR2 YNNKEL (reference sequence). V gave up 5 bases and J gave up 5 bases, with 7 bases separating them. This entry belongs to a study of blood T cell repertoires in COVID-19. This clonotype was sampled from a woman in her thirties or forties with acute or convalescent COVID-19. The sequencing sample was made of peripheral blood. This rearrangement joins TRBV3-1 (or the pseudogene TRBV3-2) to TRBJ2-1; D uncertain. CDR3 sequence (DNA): TGTGCCAGCAGCTTCGACAACAATGAGCAGTTCTTC. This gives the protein CASSFDNNEQFF.